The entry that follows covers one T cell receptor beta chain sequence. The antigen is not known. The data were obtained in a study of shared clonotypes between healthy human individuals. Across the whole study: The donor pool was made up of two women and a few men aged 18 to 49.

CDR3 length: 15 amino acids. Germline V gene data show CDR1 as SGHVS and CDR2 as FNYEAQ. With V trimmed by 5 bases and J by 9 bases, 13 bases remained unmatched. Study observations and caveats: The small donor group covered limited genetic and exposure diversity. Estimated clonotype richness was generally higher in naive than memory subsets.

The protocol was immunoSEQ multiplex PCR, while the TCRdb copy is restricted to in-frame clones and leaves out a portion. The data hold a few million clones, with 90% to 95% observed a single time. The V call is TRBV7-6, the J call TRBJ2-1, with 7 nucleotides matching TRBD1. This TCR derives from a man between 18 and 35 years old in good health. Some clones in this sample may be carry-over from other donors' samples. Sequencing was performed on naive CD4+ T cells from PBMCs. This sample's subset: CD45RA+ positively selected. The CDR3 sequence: CASSPGTVEWGEQFF. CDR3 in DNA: TGTGCCAGCAGCCCCGGGACAGTTGAGTGGGGTGAGCAGTTCTTC.